This note documents a single T cell receptor beta chain sequence. This sample is drawn from a study of blood T cell repertoires in COVID-19. Turning to the study itself: Both acute and convalescent COVID-19 samples were obtained from the United States, Italy and Spain.

Source study methods: It was from reference gene primer amplification that nucleated cell counts were estimated. Assay used: immunoSEQ multiplex PCR; TCRdb lists only in-frame clones, some missing. V, J and clone size are taken as reported in that table, and D and trimming were inferred from the DNA itself. Found here are around 250,000 clones, approximately 89% of them singletons; the top ten hold roughly 10%. Germline CDR1 is MDHEN and CDR2 is SYDVKM. Trimming left V 5 bases short and J 0 bases short, with 8 bases between. The CDR3 is 14 amino acids. The chain couples TRBV28 to TRBJ1-3; D call uncertain. The sample comprised peripheral blood. This TCR came from a woman between 70 and 85 years old with COVID-19, enrolled during active disease. The CDR3 protein is CASSINYSGNTIYF. The CDR3 DNA reads as TGTGCCAGCAGTATAAACTACTCTGGAAACACCATATATTTT.